This T cell receptor (beta chain) was captured by sequencing in a study of identical twins (dated by TCRdb to 2016 to 2017). At the level of the whole study: TCR alpha and beta repertoires from monozygotic twins, unrelated adults of various ages and cord blood were deep-sequenced to test whether fetal clonotypes persist. Replicate twin experiments were performed at different times using different library preparation protocols to rule out contamination. Overall results and qualifications from the work: Compared with coincidental sharing between unrelated individuals, out-of-frame TCR alpha sequences shared between twins showed an excess of sequences with low generation probability. Out-of-frame TCR alpha sharing in monozygotic twins was systematically underestimated by recombination models, whereas sharing between unrelated individuals was in agreement with the recombination models. In beta out-of-frame sequences, excess twin sharing was weaker, because having fewer shared sequences lowered the signal-to-noise ratio. Zero-insertion analyses could be partly confounded by invariant T cells such as MAIT and iNKT, though diverse VJ usage argued against such confounding for most clonotypes. Conclusions relied on cross-sectional statistical analysis, since the same donors could not be followed over many years. Abundant cord blood beta clonotypes carried fewer insertions; young adult naive repertoires showed a weaker similar trend, while memory repertoires showed none.

The CDR3 numbers 15 residues from cysteine through phenylalanine. Of all the DNA, just the CDR3 is kept, 45 bases in frame from base 1. From the germline V gene, CDR1 is MNHNS and CDR2 is SASEGT. Here V drops 5 bases and J drops 1 base, and the junction holds 5 bases not matched to any gene. This clonotype was observed a few times. The specificity of this receptor is unknown. Base qualities are not provided; no much larger clone lies one nucleotide away. Library preparation used 5' RACE. Sequencing was carried out with an Illumina HiSeq 2000. Template switching added a universal primer binding site, and the final cDNA carried a unique molecular identifier that allowed TCR cDNA molecules to be counted accurately. Specific primers in the conserved constant-segment region were used to synthesize first-strand cDNA for the TCR alpha and beta chains. To control for contamination, every cDNA library carried two barcodes: a SMART-Mk sample barcode plus Illumina barcodes. TruSeq adapter sequences and Illumina sample barcodes were added in two successive PCR steps. The Illumina HiSeq platform was used with custom primers to sequence TCR alpha and beta cDNA libraries. As for how the authors treated the data: Raw reads were processed with MiGEC to extract unique molecular identifiers, and MiXCR was used to determine CDR3 positions. Recombination models were inferred per individual with the repgenHMM and IGoR tools using an EM algorithm. The tcR package in R was used for shared clonotype analysis, with sharing normalized by the product of cloneset sizes. To study raw recombination without the effects of thymic and clonal selection, out-of-frame nonproductive sequences were analyzed. TCRdb reworked the public reads: Q25 trimming with fastp, MiXCR clone assembly, productive beta chains retained. CDR3 protein duplicates are merged, each entry listing the most common genes and DNA. The V and J calls were determined by TCRdb, not by the authors. The sample table records 450,000 or so distinct CDR3 sequences; 13% to 15% of these occur just once. The top ten clones comprise around 0.52% of the sample.

Every donor in the study was a healthy Caucasian. The twin cohort comprised three pairs of female monozygotic twins, all aged about 18 to 30 years. CD4+ and CD8+ T cell populations were isolated with positive isolation kits from Invitrogen. This sample also belongs to another study, concerning yellow fever vaccine responses in identical twins. The second paper states: According to the authors, in identical twins the way T cells responded to vaccination appeared partly convergent and partly personalized. The study precisely tracked vaccine-responding T cell clones in identical twins.

The rearranged chain carries TRBV6-1 and TRBJ1-2, and TRBD1 matches 9 of the central bases. Sequenced: CD4+ T cells sorted from blood. The receptor's source is a woman between 18 and 29 years old in good health. The CDR3 here reads CASSRGTGSNYGYTF. The nucleotide sequence is given as TGTGCCAGCAGTCGAGGGACAGGGAGTAACTATGGCTACACCTTC.